This T cell receptor (beta chain) was identified in a study of blood T cell repertoires in COVID-19. The wider study: Sites in the United States, Italy and Spain provided acute and convalescent COVID-19 samples. The cDNA or gDNA used as material had been derived from T cells, B-cell-depleted T cells, or PBMCs.

Recruitment covered about 25 US areas and drew participants whose ages spanned about 18 to 95 years. In germline, CDR1 is LGHNA, CDR2 YSLEER. V was cut by 3 bases and J by 8 bases, with 13 bases left in between. CDR3 length equals 13 residues. As processed by the authors: Estimation of nucleated cell counts was performed using reference gene primer amplification. Clones were read by immunoSEQ multiplex PCR, and TCRdb kept only the in-frame ones, dropping some. The V and J calls and the clone size are those of that table, but D and trimming were determined from the DNA. This table holds under 200,000 clones, around 82% found once.

This clonotype was obtained from a woman aged 60 to 75 with acute COVID-19. V gene TRBV4-3 combines with J gene TRBJ1-1; D remains unclear. The sequenced sample was PBMCs or T cells enriched from blood (not recorded which). CDR3 in amino acids: CASSQKVSGEAFF. The CDR3 coding sequence is TGCGCCAGCAGCCAGAAAGTCTCCGGGGAAGCTTTCTTT.